In this sample, the clone carrying this T cell receptor (beta chain) turned up a few times. Its specificity is unknown. The conserved final phenylalanine or tryptophan is absent from the CDR3, which likely points to a read error. Until they underwent thyroid surgery, no patient had received any treatment. This sample was included in a study of metastatic and nonmetastatic thyroid tumors. Overall study context: A comparison of repertoires was made across blood and tumor or nodule tissue from malignant and benign thyroid patients. Points from the study as a whole: A significant increase in TCR beta diversity was reportedly seen in malignant thyroid tumors relative to benign nodules, in blood and tumor.

Per the authors' pipeline: A papillary thyroid cancer distant-metastasis classifier was built from CDR3 differences across clinicopathological groups. Via MiXCR, TCRdb re-called the PCR reads. These V and J calls originate from TCRdb's pipeline instead of the authors' own analysis. Among more than 40,000 clones listed, 28% were seen once. Trimming took off 8 bases at V and 6 bases at J, with 17 bases between the two ends. Per the germline V gene, CDR1 is MNHNS and CDR2 is SASEGT. CDR3 length equals 13 residues. The V call is TRBV6-1, the J call TRBJ2-7; a possible D gene is TRBD2 (5 bases). Sequences were obtained from blood. This sequence originates from a male donor with papillary thyroid cancer or a benign thyroid nodule (not recorded which). Some clones in this sample may be carry-over from other donors' samples. Here the CDR3 DNA reads TGTGCCAGCCAAAGCGACATACGGGGCGAGCAGTACCTC. This translates into CASQSDIRGEQYL.